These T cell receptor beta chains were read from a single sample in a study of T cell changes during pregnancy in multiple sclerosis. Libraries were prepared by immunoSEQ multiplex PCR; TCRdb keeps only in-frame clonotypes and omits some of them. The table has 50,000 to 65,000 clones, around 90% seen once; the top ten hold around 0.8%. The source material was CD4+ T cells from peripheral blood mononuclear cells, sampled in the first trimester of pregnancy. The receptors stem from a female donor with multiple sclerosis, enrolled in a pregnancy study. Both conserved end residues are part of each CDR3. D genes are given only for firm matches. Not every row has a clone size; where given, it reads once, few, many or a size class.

CDR3nt: TGTGCCAGCAGCTCCTCGGTGGAGAAGGGGGTTTATGGCTACACCTTC
CDR3aa: CASSSSVEKGVYGYTF
d_gene: NA
v_gene: TRBV9
abundance: NA
j_gene: TRBJ1-2

CDR3nt: TGCAGCGTTGAGAAGGTTTCGGTTGAGCGTGAAAAACTGTTTTTT
CDR3aa: CSVEKVSVEREKLFF
d_gene: NA
v_gene: TRBV29-1
abundance: NA
j_gene: TRBJ1-4

CDR3nt: TGCGCCAGCAGCTTGGCCGGGGCCGGCTCCCCAAACGGGGGTCAGCATTTT
CDR3aa: CASSLAGAGSPNGGQHF
d_gene: NA
v_gene: TRBV5-1
abundance: NA
j_gene: TRBJ1-5

CDR3nt: TGCGCCAGCAGCCAAGAGGGACAGGATTTACTGTTTTTT
CDR3aa: CASSQEGQDLLFF
d_gene: TRBD1
v_gene: TRBV4-1
abundance: NA
j_gene: TRBJ1-4

CDR3nt: TGTGCCAGCAGCCGAAGCGGGGGGGCCGATGAGCAGTTCTTC
CDR3aa: CASSRSGGADEQFF
d_gene: TRBD2
v_gene: TRBV7-8
abundance: NA
j_gene: TRBJ2-1

CDR3nt: TGTGCCATCAGTGAGGGGGCCACCATATATTTT
CDR3aa: CAISEGATIYF
d_gene: NA
v_gene: TRBV10-3
abundance: NA
j_gene: TRBJ1-3

CDR3nt: TGTGCCAGTATTTCGCGCGGAAGCCTTTTGAATAGCAATCAGCCCCAGCATTTT
CDR3aa: CASISRGSLLNSNQPQHF
d_gene: NA
v_gene: TRBV19
abundance: once
j_gene: TRBJ1-5

CDR3nt: TGTGCCAGCAGCCAGGACAGGAGTAATGAAAAACTGTTTTTT
CDR3aa: CASSQDRSNEKLFF
d_gene: TRBD1
v_gene: TRBV4-2
abundance: NA
j_gene: TRBJ1-4

CDR3nt: TGCAGCGCTGAAGCGGCAGGGGTCCAAGAGACCCAGTACTTC
CDR3aa: CSAEAAGVQETQYF
d_gene: NA
v_gene: TRBV29-1
abundance: NA
j_gene: TRBJ2-5

CDR3nt: TGTGCCAGCAGCTCCTCAGGGGCCGGAGAGACCCAGTACTTC
CDR3aa: CASSSSGAGETQYF
d_gene: NA
v_gene: TRBV7-9
abundance: once
j_gene: TRBJ2-5

CDR3nt: TGTGCCAGCAGTGTTGGGGGGGGAGGAAACACCATATATTTT
CDR3aa: CASSVGGGGNTIYF
d_gene: NA
v_gene: TRBV6-1
abundance: NA
j_gene: TRBJ1-3

CDR3nt: TGTGCCTGGAGTGTACAATGGGGGGGACAAGAGACCCAGTACTTC
CDR3aa: CAWSVQWGGQETQYF
d_gene: TRBD2
v_gene: TRBV30
abundance: once
j_gene: TRBJ2-5

CDR3nt: TGTGCCATCAGTAATAGACAGGGGTACACTGAAGCTTTCTTT
CDR3aa: CAISNRQGYTEAFF
d_gene: TRBD1
v_gene: TRBV10-3
abundance: NA
j_gene: TRBJ1-1

CDR3nt: TGTGCCAGCTCCCCGCGGGGGGTGGATACGCAGTATTTT
CDR3aa: CASSPRGVDTQYF
d_gene: TRBD2
v_gene: TRBV18
abundance: NA
j_gene: TRBJ2-3

CDR3nt: TGTGCCAGCAGCCGAGATAGAGACAACGAGGAAAAACTGTTTTTT
CDR3aa: CASSRDRDNEEKLFF
d_gene: NA
v_gene: TRBV6-5
abundance: NA
j_gene: TRBJ1-4

CDR3nt: TGTGCCAGCAGTCCCGGAGCGAACACAGATACGCAGTATTTT
CDR3aa: CASSPGANTDTQYF
d_gene: NA
v_gene: TRBV7-3
abundance: NA
j_gene: TRBJ2-3